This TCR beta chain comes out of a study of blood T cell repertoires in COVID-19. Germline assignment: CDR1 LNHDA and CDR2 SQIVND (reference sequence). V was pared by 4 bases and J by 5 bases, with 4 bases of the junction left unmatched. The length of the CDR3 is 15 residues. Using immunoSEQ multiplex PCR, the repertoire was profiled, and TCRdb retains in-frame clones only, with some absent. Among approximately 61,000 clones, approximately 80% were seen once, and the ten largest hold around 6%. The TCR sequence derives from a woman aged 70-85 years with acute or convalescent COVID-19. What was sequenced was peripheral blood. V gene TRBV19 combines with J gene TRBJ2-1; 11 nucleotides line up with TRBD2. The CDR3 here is CASSRIAGGHNEQFF. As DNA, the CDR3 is TGTGCCAGTAGTAGGATAGCGGGGGGGCACAATGAGCAGTTCTTC. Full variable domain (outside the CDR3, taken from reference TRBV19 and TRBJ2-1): DGGITQSPKYLFRKEGQNVTLSCEQNLNHDAMYWYRQDPGQGLRLIYYSQIVNDFQKGDIAEGYSVSREKKESFPLTVTSAQKNPTAFYLCASSRIAGGHNEQFFGPGTRLTVL.